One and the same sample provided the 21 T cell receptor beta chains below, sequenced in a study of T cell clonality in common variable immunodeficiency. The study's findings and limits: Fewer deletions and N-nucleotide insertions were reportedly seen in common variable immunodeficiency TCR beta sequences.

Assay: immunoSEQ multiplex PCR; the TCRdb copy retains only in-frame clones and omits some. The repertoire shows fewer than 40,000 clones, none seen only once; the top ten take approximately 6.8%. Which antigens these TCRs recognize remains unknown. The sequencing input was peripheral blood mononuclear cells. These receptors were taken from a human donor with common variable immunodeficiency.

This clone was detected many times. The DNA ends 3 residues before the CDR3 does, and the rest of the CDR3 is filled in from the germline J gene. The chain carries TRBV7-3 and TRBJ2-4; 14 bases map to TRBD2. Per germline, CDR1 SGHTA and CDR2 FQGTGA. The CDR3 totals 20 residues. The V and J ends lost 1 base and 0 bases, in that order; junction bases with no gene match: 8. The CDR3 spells CASSLRGGTSGSLAKNIQYF. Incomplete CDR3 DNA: TGTGCCAGCAGCTTAAGGGGTGGGACTAGCGGGAGTCTAGCCAAAAACATT.

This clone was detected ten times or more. Partial CDR3 DNA: TGTGCCAGCAGCTCCAGGACTAGCCCGAACACCGGGGAG. Translating it yields CASSSRTSPNTGE. The full-length CDR3 reads as CASSSRTSPNTGELFF. This chain joins TRBV7-3 and TRBJ2-2; 8 positions agree with TRBD2. Read data end 3 residues before the CDR3 end; the end is taken from the germline J gene. Germline V gives CDR1 SGHTA, CDR2 FQGTGA. The length of the CDR3 is 16 residues. The trim removed 4 bases at V and 0 bases at J, leaving 4 bases unmatched.

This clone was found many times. The sequenced CDR3 bases are TGTGCCAGCAGTAGGGACAGCAGCTACGAG. This gives the protein CASSRDSSYE. The whole CDR3 protein reads CASSRDSSYEQYF. J is TRBJ2-7 and V is TRBV2, with 7 bases fitting TRBD1. The read terminates 3 residues before the CDR3 end, so the remaining end is supplied by the germline J gene. The CDR3 extends over 13 amino acids. After removal of 5 bases from V and 3 bases from J, the junction contained 4 bases not matched to a gene. Germline lookup yields CDR1 SNHLY and CDR2 FYNNEI.

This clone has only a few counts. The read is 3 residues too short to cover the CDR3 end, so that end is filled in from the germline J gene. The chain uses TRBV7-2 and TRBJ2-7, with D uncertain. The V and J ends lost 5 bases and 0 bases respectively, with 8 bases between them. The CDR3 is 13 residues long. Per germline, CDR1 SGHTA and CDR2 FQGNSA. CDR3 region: CASSQEDSYEQYF. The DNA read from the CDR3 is TGTGCCAGCAGCCAGGAAGACTCCTACGAG.

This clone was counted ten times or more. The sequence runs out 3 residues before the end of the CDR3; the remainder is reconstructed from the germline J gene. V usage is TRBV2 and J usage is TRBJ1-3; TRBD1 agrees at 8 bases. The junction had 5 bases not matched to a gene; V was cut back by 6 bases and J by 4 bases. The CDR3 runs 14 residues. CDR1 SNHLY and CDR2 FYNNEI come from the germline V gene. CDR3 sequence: CASRSGTGGNTIYF. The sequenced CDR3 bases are TGTGCCAGCAGGTCTGGGACAGGAGGAAACACC. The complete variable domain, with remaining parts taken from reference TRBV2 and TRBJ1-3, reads EPEVTQTPSHQVTQMGQEVILRCVPISNHLYFYWYRQILGQKVEFLVSFYNNEISEKSEIFDDQFSVERPDGSNFTLKIRSTKLEDSAMYFCASRSGTGGNTIYFGEGSWLTVV.

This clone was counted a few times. The part of the CDR3 DNA that was read is TGTGCCTTAACTCACTACAGGGGGCGGCCCGTGAACACTGAA. This encodes CALTHYRGRPVNTE. The entire CDR3 protein reads CALTHYRGRPVNTEAFF. The chain joins TRBV30 to TRBJ1-1, with 9 bases identical to TRBD1. From the germline J gene comes the end of the CDR3, since the read stops 3 residues before it. Looked up from germline, CDR1 is GTSNPN and CDR2 is SVGIG (reference sequence). The J segment lost 0 bases and the V segment lost 7 bases, leaving 15 bases of the junction unmatched. This CDR3 comprises 17 residues.

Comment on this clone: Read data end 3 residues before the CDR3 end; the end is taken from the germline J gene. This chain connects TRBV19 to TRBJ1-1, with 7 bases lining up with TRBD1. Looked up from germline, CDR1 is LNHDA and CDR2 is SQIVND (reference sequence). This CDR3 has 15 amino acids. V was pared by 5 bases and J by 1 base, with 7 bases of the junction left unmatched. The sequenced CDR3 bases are TGTGCCAGTAGTGCCCGACAGGGCACGAACACTGAA. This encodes CASSARQGTNTE. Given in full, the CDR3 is CASSARQGTNTEAFF.

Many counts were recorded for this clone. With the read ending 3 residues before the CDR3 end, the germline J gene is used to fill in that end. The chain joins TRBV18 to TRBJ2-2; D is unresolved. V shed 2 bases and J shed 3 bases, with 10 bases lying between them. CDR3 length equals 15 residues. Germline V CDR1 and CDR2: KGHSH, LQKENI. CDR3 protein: CASSPRNADTGELFF. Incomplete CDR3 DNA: TGTGCCAGCTCACCAAGGAATGCGGACACCGGGGAG.

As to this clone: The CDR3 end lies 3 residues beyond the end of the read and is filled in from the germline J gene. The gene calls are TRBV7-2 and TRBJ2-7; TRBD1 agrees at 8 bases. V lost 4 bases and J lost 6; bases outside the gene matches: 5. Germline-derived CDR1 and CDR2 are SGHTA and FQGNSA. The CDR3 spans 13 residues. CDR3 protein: CASSYDRGTEQYF. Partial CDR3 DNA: TGTGCCAGCAGCTACGACAGGGGAACCGAG.

The chain's CDR3 is CASKPPETYNEQFF. CDR3 DNA, as far as it was read: TGTGCCAGCAAGCCCCCGGAGACTTACAATGAG. The chain has TRBV6-2 or TRBV6-3 and TRBJ2-1; D is ambiguous. The observed sequence ends 3 residues before the CDR3 terminus, with the missing tail filled in from the germline J gene. The CDR3 runs to 14 residues. The germline V gene encodes CDR1 MNHEY and CDR2 SVGEGT. V was trimmed by 7 bases and J by 4 bases, leaving 14 bases between them.

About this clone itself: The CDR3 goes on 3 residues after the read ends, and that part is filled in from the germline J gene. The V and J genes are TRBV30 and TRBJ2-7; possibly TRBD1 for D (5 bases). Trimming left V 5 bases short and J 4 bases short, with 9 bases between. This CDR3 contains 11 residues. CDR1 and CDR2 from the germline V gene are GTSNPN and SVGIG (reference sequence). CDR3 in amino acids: CAWQGNYEQYF. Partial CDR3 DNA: TGTGCCTGGCAGGGAAATTACGAG.

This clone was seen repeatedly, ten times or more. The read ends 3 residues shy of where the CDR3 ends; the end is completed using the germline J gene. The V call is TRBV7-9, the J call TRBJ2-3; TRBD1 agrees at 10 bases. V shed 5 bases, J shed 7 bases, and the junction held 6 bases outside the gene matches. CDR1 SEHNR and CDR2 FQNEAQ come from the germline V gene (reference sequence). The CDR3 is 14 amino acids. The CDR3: CASSRQGAVYTQYF. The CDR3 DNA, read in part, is TGTGCCAGCAGCCGACAGGGGGCTGTTTATACG. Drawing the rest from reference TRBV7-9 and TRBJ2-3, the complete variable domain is DTGVSQNPRHKITKRGQNVTFRCDPISEHNRLYWYRQTLGQGPEFLTYFQNEAQLEKSRLLSDRFSAERPKGSFSTLEIQRTEQGDSAMYLCASSRQGAVYTQYFGPGTRLTVL.

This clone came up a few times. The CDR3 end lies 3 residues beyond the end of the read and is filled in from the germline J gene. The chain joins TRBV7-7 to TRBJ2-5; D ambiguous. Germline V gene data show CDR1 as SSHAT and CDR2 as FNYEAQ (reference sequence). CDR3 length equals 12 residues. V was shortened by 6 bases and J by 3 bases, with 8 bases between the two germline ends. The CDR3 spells CASRRVEETQYF. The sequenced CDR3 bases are TGTGCCAGCAGAAGGGTTGAAGAGACC.

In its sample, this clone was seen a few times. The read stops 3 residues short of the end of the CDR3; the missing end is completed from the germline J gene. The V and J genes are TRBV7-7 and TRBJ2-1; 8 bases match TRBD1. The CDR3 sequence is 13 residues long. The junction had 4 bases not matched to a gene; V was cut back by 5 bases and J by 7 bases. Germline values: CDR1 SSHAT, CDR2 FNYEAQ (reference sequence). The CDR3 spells CASSGQGANEQFF. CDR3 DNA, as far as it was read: TGTGCCAGCAGCGGTCAGGGGGCTAATGAG.

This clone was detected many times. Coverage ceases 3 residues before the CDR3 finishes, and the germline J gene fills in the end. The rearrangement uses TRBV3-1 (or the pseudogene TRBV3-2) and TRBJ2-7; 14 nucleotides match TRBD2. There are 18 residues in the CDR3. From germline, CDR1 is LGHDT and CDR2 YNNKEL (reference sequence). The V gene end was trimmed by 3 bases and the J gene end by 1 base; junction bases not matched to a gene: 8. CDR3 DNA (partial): TGTGCCAGCAGCCAGCGACTAGCGGGAGGGCCCCAGTCCTACGAG. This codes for CASSQRLAGGPQSYE. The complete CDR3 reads CASSQRLAGGPQSYEQYF.

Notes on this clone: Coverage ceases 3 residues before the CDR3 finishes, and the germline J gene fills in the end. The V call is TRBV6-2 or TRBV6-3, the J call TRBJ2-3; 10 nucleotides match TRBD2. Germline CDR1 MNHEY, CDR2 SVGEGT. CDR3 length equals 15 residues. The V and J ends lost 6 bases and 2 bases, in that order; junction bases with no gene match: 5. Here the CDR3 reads CASRLGTSDTDTQYF. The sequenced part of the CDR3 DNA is TGTGCCAGCAGACTCGGGACTAGCGACACAGATACG.

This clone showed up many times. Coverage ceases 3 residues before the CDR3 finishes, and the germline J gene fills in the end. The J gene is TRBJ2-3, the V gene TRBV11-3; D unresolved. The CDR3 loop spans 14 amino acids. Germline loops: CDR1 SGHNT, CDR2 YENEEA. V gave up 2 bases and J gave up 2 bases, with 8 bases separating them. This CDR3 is CASSLSTHTDTQYF. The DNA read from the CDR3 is TGTGCCAGCAGCTTATCGACACACACAGATACG.

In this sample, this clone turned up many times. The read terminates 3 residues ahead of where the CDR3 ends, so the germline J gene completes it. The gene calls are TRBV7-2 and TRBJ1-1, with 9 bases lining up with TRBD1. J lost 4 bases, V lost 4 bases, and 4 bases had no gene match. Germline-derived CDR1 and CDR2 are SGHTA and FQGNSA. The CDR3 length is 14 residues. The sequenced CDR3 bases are TGTGCCAGCAGCTATTGGACAGGGGTCACTGAA. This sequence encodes CASSYWTGVTE. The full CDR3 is CASSYWTGVTEAFF.

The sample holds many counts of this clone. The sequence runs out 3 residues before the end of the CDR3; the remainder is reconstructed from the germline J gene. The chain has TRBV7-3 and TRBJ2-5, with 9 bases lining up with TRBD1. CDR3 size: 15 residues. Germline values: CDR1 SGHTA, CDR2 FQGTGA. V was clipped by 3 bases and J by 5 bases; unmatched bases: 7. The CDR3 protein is CASSFPTGGRETQYF. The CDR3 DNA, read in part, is TGTGCCAGCAGCTTTCCCACAGGGGGCCGGGAGACC. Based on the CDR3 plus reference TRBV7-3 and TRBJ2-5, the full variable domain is GAGVSQTPSNKVTEKGKYVELRCDPISGHTALYWYRQSLGQGPEFLIYFQGTGAADDSGLPNDRFFAVRPEGSVSTLKIQRTERGDSAVYLCASSFPTGGRETQYFGPGTRLLVL.

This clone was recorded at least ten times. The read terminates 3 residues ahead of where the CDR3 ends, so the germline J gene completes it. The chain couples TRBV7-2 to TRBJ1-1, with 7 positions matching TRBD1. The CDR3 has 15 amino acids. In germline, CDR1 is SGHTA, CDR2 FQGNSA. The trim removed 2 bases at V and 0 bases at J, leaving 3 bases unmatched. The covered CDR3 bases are TGTGCCAGCAGCTTACAGGGGGGAATGAACACTGAA. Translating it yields CASSLQGGMNTE. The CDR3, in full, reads CASSLQGGMNTEAFF.

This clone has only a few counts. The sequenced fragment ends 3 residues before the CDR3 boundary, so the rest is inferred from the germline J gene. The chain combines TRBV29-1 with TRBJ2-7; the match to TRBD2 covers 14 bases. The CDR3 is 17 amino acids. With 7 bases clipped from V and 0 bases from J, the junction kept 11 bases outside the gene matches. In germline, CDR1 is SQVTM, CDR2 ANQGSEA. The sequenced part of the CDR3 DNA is TGCAGCGCCTCAGGACTAGCGGGAGGTCTTTACTCCTACGAG. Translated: CSASGLAGGLYSYE. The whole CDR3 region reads CSASGLAGGLYSYEQYF.